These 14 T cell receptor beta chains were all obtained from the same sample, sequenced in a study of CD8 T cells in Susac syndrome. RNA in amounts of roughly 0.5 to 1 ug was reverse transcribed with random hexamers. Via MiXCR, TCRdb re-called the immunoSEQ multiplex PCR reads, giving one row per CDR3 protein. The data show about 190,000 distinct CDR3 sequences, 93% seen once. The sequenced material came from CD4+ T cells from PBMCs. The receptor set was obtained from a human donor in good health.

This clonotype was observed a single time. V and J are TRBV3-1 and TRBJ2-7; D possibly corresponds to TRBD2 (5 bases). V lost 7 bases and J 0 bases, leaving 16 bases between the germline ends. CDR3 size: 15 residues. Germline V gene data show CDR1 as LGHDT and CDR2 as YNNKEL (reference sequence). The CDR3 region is CASKGGGLFSYEQYF. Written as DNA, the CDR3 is TGTGCCAGCAAAGGAGGCGGCCTCTTCTCCTACGAGCAGTACTTC.

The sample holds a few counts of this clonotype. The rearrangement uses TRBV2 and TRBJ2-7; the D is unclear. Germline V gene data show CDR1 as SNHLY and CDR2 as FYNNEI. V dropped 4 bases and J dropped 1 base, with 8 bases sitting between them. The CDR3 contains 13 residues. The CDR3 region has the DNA TGTGCCAGCAGTGGAGGCGCATCCTACGAGCAGTACTTC. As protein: CASSGGASYEQYF.

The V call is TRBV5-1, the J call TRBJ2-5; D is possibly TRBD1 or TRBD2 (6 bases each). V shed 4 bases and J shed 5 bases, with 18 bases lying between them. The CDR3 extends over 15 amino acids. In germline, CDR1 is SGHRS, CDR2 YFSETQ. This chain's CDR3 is CASSLSSTGRETQYF. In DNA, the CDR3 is TGCGCCAGCAGCCTGTCCTCTACAGGGAGGGAGACCCAGTACTTC.

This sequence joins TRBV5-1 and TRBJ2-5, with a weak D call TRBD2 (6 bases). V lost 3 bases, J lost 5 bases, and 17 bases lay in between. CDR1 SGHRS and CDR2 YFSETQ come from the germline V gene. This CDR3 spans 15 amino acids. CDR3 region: CASSSVASESETQYF. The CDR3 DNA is TGCGCCAGCAGCTCGGTCGCTAGCGAGTCGGAGACCCAGTACTTC.

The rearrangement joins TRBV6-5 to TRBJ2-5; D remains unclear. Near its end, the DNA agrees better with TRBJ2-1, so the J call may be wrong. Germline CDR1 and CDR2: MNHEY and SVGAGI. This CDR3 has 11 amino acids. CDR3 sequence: CASSKSATQFF. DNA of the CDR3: TGTGCCAGCAGTAAGTCAGCTACCCAGTTCTTC.

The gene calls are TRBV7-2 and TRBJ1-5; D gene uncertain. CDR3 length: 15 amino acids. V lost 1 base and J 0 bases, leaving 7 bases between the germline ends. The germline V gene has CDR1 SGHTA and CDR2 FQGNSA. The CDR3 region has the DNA TGTGCCAGCAGCTTAGGGCCAGGTAGCAATCAGCCCCAGCATTTT. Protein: CASSLGPGSNQPQHF.

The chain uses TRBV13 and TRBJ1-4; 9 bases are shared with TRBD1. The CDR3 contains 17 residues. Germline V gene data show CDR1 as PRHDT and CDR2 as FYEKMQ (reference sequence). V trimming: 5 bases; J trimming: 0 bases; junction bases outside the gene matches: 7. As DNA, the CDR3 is TGTGCCAGCAGCATACAGGGGGCCTCCTCAACTAATGAAAAACTGTTTTTT. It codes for CASSIQGASSTNEKLFF.

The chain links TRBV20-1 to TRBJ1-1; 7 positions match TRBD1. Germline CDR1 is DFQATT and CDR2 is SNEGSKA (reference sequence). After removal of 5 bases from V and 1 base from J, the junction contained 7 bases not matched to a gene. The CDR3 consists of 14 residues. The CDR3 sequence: CSARTGWGNTEAFF. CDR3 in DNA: TGCAGTGCTCGGACAGGCTGGGGGAACACTGAAGCTTTCTTT.

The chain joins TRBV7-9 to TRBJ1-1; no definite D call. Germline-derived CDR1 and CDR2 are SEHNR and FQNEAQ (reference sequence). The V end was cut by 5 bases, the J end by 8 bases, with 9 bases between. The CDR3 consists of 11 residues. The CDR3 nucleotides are TGTGCCAGCAGCCCTCAGGCAGAAGCTTTCTTT. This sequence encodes CASSPQAEAFF.

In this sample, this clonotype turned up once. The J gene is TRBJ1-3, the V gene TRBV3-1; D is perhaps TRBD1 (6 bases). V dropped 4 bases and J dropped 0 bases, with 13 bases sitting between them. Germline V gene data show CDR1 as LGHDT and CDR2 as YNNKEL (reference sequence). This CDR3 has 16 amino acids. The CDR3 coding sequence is TGTGCCAGCAGCCCCATCGGACAGAGCTCTGGAAACACCATATATTTT. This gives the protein CASSPIGQSSGNTIYF.

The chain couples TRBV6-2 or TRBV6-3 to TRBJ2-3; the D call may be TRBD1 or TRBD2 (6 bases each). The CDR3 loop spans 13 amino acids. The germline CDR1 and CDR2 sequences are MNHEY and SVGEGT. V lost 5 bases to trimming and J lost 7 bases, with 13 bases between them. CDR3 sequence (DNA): TGTGCCAGCAGTCCCACGGGGGCCCATACGCAGTATTTT. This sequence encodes CASSPTGAHTQYF.

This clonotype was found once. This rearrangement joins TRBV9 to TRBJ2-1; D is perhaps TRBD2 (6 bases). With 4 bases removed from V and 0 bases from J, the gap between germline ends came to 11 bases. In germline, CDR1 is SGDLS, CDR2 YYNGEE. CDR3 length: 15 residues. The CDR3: CASSPRLGSYNEQFF. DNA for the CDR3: TGTGCCAGCAGCCCTCGACTAGGCTCCTACAATGAGCAGTTCTTC.

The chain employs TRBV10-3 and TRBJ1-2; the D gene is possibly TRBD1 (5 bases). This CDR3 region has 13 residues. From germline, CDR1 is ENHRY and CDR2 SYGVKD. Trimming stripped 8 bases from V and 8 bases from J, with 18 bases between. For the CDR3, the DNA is TGTGCCATCTCTCAAACTGGGGGAGTCGGCTACACCTTC. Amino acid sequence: CAISQTGGVGYTF.

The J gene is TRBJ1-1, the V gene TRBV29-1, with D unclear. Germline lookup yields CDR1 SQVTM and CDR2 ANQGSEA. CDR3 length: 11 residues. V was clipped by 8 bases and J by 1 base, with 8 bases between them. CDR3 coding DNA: TGCAGCACCTACACGAACACTGAAGCTTTCTTT. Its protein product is CSTYTNTEAFF. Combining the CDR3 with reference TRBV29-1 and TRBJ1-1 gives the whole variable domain SAVISQKPSRDICQRGTSLTIQCQVDSQVTMMFWYRQQPGQSLTLIATANQGSEATYESGFVIDKFPISRPNLTFSTLTVSNMSPEDSSIYLCSTYTNTEAFFGQGTRLTVV.